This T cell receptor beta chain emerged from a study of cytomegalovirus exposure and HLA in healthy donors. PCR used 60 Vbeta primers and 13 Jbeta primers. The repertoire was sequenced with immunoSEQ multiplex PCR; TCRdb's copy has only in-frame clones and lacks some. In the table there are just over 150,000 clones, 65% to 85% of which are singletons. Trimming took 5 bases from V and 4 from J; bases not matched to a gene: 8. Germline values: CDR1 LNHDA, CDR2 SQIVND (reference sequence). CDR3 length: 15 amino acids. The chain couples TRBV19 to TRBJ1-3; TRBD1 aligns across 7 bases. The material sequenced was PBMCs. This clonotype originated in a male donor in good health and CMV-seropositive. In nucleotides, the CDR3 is TGTGCCAGTAGTCCGCCGGGACAGTCGGGAAACACCATATATTTT. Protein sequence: CASSPPGQSGNTIYF.